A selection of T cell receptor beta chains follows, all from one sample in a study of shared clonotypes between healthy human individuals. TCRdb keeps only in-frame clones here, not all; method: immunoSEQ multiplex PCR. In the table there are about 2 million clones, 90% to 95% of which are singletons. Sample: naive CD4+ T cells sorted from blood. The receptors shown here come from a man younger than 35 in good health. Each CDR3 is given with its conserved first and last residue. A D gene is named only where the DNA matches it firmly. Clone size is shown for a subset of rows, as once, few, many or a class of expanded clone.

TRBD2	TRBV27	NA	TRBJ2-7	TGTGCCAGCAGTTCCTCGGGCGGGAGCTGGGCCTACGAGCAGTACTTC	CASSSSGGSWAYEQYF
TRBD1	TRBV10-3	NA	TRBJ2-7	TGTGCCATCAGCTCCACGACAGGGAGCGAGCAGTACTTC	CAISSTTGSEQYF
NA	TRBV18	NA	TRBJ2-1	TGTGCCAGCTCCCATGCATCCAATGAGCAGTTCTTC	CASSHASNEQFF
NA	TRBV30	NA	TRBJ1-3	TGTGCCTGGAGTCGGGAAGCACCTGGCTCTGGAAACACCATATATTTT	CAWSREAPGSGNTIYF
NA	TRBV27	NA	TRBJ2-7	TGTGCCGACGCGTCTCCCCGGGACTCCTACGAGCAGTACTTC	CADASPRDSYEQYF
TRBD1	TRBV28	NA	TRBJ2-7	TGTGCCAGCTGGGACAGGGATTTCTACGAGCAGTACTTC	CASWDRDFYEQYF
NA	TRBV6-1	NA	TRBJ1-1	TGTGCCAGCAAAATCCCTTCCGTGAACACTGAAGCTTTCTTT	CASKIPSVNTEAFF
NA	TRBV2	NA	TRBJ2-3	TGTGCCGGGGGGGCAGGGGGCAGGACAGATACGCAGTATTTT	CAGGAGGRTDTQYF
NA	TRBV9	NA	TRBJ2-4	TGTGCCAGCAGCAGGCGGACTGTACTCAAAAACATTCAGTACTTC	CASSRRTVLKNIQYF
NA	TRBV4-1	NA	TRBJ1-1	TGCGCCAGCAGCCAAGTGAAGGTAATCAACACTGAAGCTTTCTTT	CASSQVKVINTEAFF
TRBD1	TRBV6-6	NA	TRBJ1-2	TGTGCCAGCAGTAGGGACAGGGAAGGTTATGGCTACACCTTC	CASSRDREGYGYTF
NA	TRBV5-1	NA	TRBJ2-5	TGCGCCAGCGCCGGACTGTACGTGGCAGAGACCCAGTACTTC	CASAGLYVAETQYF
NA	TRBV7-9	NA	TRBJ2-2	TGTGCCAGCAGCTTACAGGGCCAGGGTGGGAACACCGGGGAGCTGTTTTTT	CASSLQGQGGNTGELFF
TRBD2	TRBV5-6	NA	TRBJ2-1	TGTGCCAGCAGCCTAATATTCCGGGAGGGAGACAATGAGCAGTTCTTC	CASSLIFREGDNEQFF
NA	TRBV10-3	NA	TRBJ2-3	TGTGCCATCAGTGACAGGGACACAGATACGCAGTATTTT	CAISDRDTDTQYF
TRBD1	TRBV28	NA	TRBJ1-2	TGTGCCAGCAGAAAACAGGGGACTAACTATGGCTACACCTTC	CASRKQGTNYGYTF
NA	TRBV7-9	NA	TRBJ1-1	TGTGCCAGCAGCGGCTACGGAGGGACTGAAGCTTTCTTT	CASSGYGGTEAFF
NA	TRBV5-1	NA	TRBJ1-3	TGCGCCAGCAGCTTGAAAGGGTCGGTCTCTGGAAACACCATATATTTT	CASSLKGSVSGNTIYF
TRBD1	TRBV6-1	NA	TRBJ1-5	TGTGCCGGGGGGACAGTCATCAATCAGCCCCAGCATTTT	CAGGTVINQPQHF
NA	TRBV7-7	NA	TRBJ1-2	TGTGCTAGCAGCTTAGATGCCAGATATGGCTACACCTTC	CASSLDARYGYTF
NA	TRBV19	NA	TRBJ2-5	TGTGCCAGTAGTATCCATCGAAAAGAGACCCAGTACTTC	CASSIHRKETQYF
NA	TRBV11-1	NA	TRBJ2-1	TGTGCCAGCAGCTCGGGACTGCCGAGTCTAGGCGATGAGCAGTTCTTC	CASSSGLPSLGDEQFF
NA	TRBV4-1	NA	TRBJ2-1	TGCGCCAGCAGCCAGGGGACTTACAATGAGCAGTTCTTC	CASSQGTYNEQFF
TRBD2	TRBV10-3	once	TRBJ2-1	TGTGCCATCAGTGAGTCGGCGGGGGGGACGCATGAGCAGTTCTTC	CAISESAGGTHEQFF
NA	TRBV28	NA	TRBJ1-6	TGTGCCAGCAGTTTCAATTATAATTCACCCCTCCACTTT	CASSFNYNSPLHF
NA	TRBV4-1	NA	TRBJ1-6	TGCGCCAGCAGCCAACGGACATTGCTAAGCTCCTATAATTCACCCCTCCACTTT	CASSQRTLLSSYNSPLHF
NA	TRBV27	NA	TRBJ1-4	TGTGCCAGCAAAACGAAGGGGGTTAATGAAAAACTGTTTTTT	CASKTKGVNEKLFF
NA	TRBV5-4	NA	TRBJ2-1	TGTGCCAGCAGCTTCACGCAGAGGGACAATGAGCAGTTCTTC	CASSFTQRDNEQFF
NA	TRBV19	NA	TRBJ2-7	TGTGCCAGTAGTCCCGAGGGGGGTCCCTCCTACGAGCAGTACTTC	CASSPEGGPSYEQYF
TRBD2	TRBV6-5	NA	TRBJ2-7	TGTGCCACTGGAGCGGGACTCCTCTACGAGCAGTACTTC	CATGAGLLYEQYF
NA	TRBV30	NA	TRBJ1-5	TGTGCCTGGAGTTCGGCGGGGGATCAGCCCCAGCATTTT	CAWSSAGDQPQHF
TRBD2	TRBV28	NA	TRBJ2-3	TGTGCCAGCAGTGTGGGACTAGCGAAGGACCACACAGATACGCAGTATTTT	CASSVGLAKDHTDTQYF
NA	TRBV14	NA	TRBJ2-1	TGTGCCAGCAGCCAAGTCGCCTCCAACAATGAGCAGTTCTTC	CASSQVASNNEQFF
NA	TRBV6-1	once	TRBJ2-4	TGTGCCAGCAGTGAAGCGCGGACTCTGGGAACGGACATTCAGTACTTC	CASSEARTLGTDIQYF
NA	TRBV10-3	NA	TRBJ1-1	TGTGCCACCAGCGAGGGAGGCACTGAAGCTTTCTTT	CATSEGGTEAFF
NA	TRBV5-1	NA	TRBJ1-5	TGCGCCAGCAACATCGACAGTAGCAATCAGCCCCAGCATTTT	CASNIDSSNQPQHF
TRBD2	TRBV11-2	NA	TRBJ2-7	TGTGCCAGCAGCGTATTGTGGACTAGCACCTACGAGCAGTACTTC	CASSVLWTSTYEQYF
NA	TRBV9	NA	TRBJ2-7	TGTGCCAGCAGCGTGCAGGGGTCTTTGGGGGGAGAGCAGTACTTC	CASSVQGSLGGEQYF
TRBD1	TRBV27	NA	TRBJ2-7	TGTGCCAGCAGTTTTTCCCAAAGACAGGGGTTCTCCTACGAGCAGTACTTC	CASSFSQRQGFSYEQYF
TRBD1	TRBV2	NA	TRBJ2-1	TGTGCCAGCAGTACGGGACAGGGATACAATGAGCAGTTCTTC	CASSTGQGYNEQFF
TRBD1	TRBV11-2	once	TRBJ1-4	TGTGCCAGCAGCTTGGGAACAGGGGTCGAAAAACTGTTTTTT	CASSLGTGVEKLFF
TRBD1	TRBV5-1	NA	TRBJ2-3	TGCGCCAGCAGCTTGTCGGGACAGGGGACAGATACGCAGTATTTT	CASSLSGQGTDTQYF
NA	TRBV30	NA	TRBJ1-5	TGTGCCTGGAGTTATGACAGACGCAATCAGCCCCAGCATTTT	CAWSYDRRNQPQHF
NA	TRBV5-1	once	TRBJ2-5	TGCGCCAGCAGCCCAGACAGAGGTGGGATGGAGACCCAGTACTTC	CASSPDRGGMETQYF
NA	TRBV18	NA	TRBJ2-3	TGTGCCAGCTCACCACCGTCCACAGATACGCAGTATTTT	CASSPPSTDTQYF
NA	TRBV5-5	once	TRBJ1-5	TGTGCCAGCAGCTTGGGAGATCAGCCCCAGCATTTT	CASSLGDQPQHF
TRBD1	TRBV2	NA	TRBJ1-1	TGTGCCAGCAGGGAGGACAGGGGGATGAACACTGAAGCTTTCTTT	CASREDRGMNTEAFF
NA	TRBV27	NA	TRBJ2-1	TGTGCCAGCAGTCTCCTCAATGAGCAGTTCTTC	CASSLLNEQFF
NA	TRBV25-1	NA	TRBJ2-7	TGTGCCAGCAGTGAGCGACAGCCCGTGAACGAGCAGTACTTC	CASSERQPVNEQYF
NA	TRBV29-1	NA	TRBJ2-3	TGCAGCGTTGTGGAGGACGGAAGGGGGAATACGCAGTATTTT	CSVVEDGRGNTQYF
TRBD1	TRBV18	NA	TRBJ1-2	TGTGCCAGCTCACCGAAACAGGGGGGCGAGGATGGCTACACCTTC	CASSPKQGGEDGYTF
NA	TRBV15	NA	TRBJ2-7	TGTGCCACCAGCATTGCCGGGACACCCTACGAGCAGTACTTC	CATSIAGTPYEQYF
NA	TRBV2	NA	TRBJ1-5	TGTGCCAGCAGTGGACTCAGGGGTTCTGCGTTCGTTCAGCCCCAGCATTTT	CASSGLRGSAFVQPQHF
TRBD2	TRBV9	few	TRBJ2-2	TGTGCCAGCAGCGTAAGGGGACTAAACACCGGGGAGCTGTTTTTT	CASSVRGLNTGELFF
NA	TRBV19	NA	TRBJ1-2	TGTGCCAGTAGTCCAGCTCGGACGGATGGCTACACCTTC	CASSPARTDGYTF